This TCR beta chain was recovered during a study of blood T cell repertoires in COVID-19. Study overall: Both acute and convalescent COVID-19 samples were obtained from the United States, Italy and Spain. PBMCs, B-cell-depleted T cells, or T cells provided the cDNA or gDNA that made up the material.

The ends lost 7 bases at V and 8 bases at J; junction bases unmatched: 12. The V gene's germline CDR1 is MNHEY and CDR2 SVGAGI. CDR3 size: 15 residues. Sequenced by immunoSEQ multiplex PCR; TCRdb stores in-frame clones only, minus some. The repertoire holds 100,000 to 150,000 clones, with approximately 89% as singletons. The V and J genes are TRBV6-5 and TRBJ2-1; 9 bases agree with TRBD1. The specimen was peripheral blood. The receptor was isolated from a man in his fifties or sixties with acute or convalescent COVID-19. The CDR3 DNA is TGTGCCAGCACTATCCGTCGGGACAGGGTCCATGAGCAGTTCTTC. Its translation is CASTIRRDRVHEQFF.